This entry is about one T cell receptor beta chain. What it recognizes is unknown. The data belong to a study of cytomegalovirus exposure and HLA in healthy donors. Regarding the study as a whole: Sequencing had likely introduced a cluster of highly shared sequence variants as an artifact. By a later analysis, the bulk of CMV-associated TCR beta chains appeared HLA-restricted.

The primer mix had 60 Vbeta and 13 Jbeta primers. Sequencing was performed with immunoSEQ multiplex PCR; in TCRdb, only in-frame clones are kept and a portion is missing. The sample records about 82,000 clones, 65% to 85% being singletons. The sequencing sample was made of PBMCs. The clonotype was recovered from a man aged 50-60 years in good health and CMV-seronegative.

The CDR3 nucleotides read TGTGCCAGCAGCTTAGCGCGCGGGGACTACAATGAGCAGTTCTTC. It is translated as CASSLARGDYNEQFF. The V call is TRBV7-9, the J call TRBJ2-1; a weak D match, TRBD2 (6 bases). V lost 0 bases to trimming and J lost 3 bases, with 9 bases between them. The length of the CDR3 is 15 residues. Germline CDR1 is SEHNR and CDR2 is FQNEAQ (reference sequence).